A selection of T cell receptor beta chains follows, all from one sample in a study of T cells in narcolepsy. Here immunoSEQ multiplex PCR was the method, and the copy in TCRdb shows in-frame clones only, minus some. Of around 32,000 clones detected, over 80% appear once; the ten largest clones hold roughly 0.7%. The sequenced sample consisted of memory (CD45RA-) CD4+ T cells from blood. All receptors come from a human donor in good health. The conserved cysteine and the conserved F or W are not part of the CDR3 here.

V gene | CDR3 protein
TRBV27 | ASSPRQTNNSPLH
TRBV11-3 | ASSLGGAGHNEQF
TRBV5-4 | ASSVTGAGLGSGELF
TRBV5-8 | ASSLGQGAYEKLF
TRBV2 | ASRGTGDPAF
TRBV7-2 | ASSFFQETQY
TRBV6-6 | ASSYSGAVAF
TRBV5-4 | ASSLLHRVRTGELF
TRBV7-9 | ASSLDRENTEAF
TRBV6-5 | ASPGLGAEKLF
TRBV6-1 | ASGTGKKKETQY
TRBV7-8 | ASNSGQGTSYEQY
TRBV19 | ASSIGLAFRETQY
TRBV5-1 | ASSRSDRNTEAF
TRBV6-6 | ASSFQAGGWETQY
TRBV5-1 | ASSLGRQVQETQY
TRBV2 | ASSSGTGGAGQY
TRBV20-1 | SAREDRLAF
TRBV29-1 | SALGQGARDMNTEAF
TRBV28 | ASRPTRSGVGELF
TRBV5-6 | ASSLEQGSGNTIY
TRBV5-6 | ASSVRGGAKNQPQH
TRBV5-1 | ASSLLAVTSTDTQY
TRBV30 | AWSGMYTEAF
TRBV27 | ASSLEGTTGFSLH
TRBV10-3 | AISDGGDWSPLH
TRBV11-1 | ASSATGSFSYNEQF
TRBV7-9 | ASSSEYNEQF
TRBV7-2 | ASSLSIDRVGARGNTQY
TRBV1 | TSSQDHAEGEGYT
TRBV19 | ASSRRQNSYEQY
TRBV19 | ASTRGGYYGYT
TRBV5-8 | ASSLLPADLAKNIQY
TRBV18 | ASSRTSDTEAF
TRBV6-6 | ASSFQKSTDTQY
TRBV9 | ASSPDSGGYGYT
TRBV9 | ASSVSSNQPQH
TRBV9 | ASSPGVGGAVDTQY
TRBV29-1 | SVDNAGANVLT
TRBV5-4 | ASTSGGAGTGELF
TRBV18 | ASSPPSDRDTEAF
TRBV28 | ASSLSGTGNEKLF
TRBV18 | ASSLTDDTEAF
TRBV19 | ASSIAAGAYEQY
TRBV25-1 | ASSESYGYT
TRBV18 | ASSGSSNQPQH
TRBV27 | ASSLTRQSTGELF
TRBV4-3 | ASSQVGQGGFYGYT
TRBV15 | ATSRDNQPQH
TRBV7-9 | ASSFADRGMIRH
TRBV5-4 | ASSPSGGNSYEQY
TRBV6-5 | ASRDGTRSPLH
TRBV6-1 | ASLGWQLNTEAF
TRBV2 | ASSGGQAQFSNTGELF